The clone carrying this T cell receptor (beta chain) was observed a handful of times. TCRdb reprocessed the 5' RACE reads with MiXCR, giving one entry per CDR3 protein. The sample records approximately 700,000 distinct CDR3 sequences, less than 7% being singletons. This sample is part of a study of identical twins. This receptor was identified in a man in his late teens or twenties in good health. The sample consisted of naive T cells sorted from blood.

For the CDR3, the DNA is TGTGCCAGCAAGGATAGCGGGAGATTAAACACCGGGGAGCTGTTTTTT. Amino acid sequence: CASKDSGRLNTGELFF. The V and J genes are TRBV6-2 or TRBV6-3 and TRBJ2-2, with TRBD2 matching 9 bases. Germline assignment: CDR1 MNHEY and CDR2 SVGEGT. This CDR3 has 16 residues. The ends lost 7 bases at V and 2 bases at J; junction bases unmatched: 8.